This T cell receptor beta chain came from a study of shared clonotypes between healthy human individuals. This CDR3 comprises 15 residues. Trimming took 2 bases from V and 9 from J, leaving 18 bases between them. CDR1 and CDR2 (germline): SGDLS, YYNGEE. Original handling: Filtering differed for immunoSEQ, which gave only junction sequences without quality scores. Profiled with immunoSEQ multiplex PCR; TCRdb holds only in-frame clones, not every one. V and J calls and clone size come straight from that table; D and trimming were deduced from the DNA. The repertoire holds some 1,400,000 clones, roughly 97% seen once, with about 1% in the top ten.

The V and J genes are TRBV9 and TRBJ2-1, with D tentatively TRBD2 (6 bases). This clonotype was obtained from a man aged 25-40 years in good health. The sample comprised naive CD4+ T cells sorted from blood. The subset is: CD45RA+ positively selected. This chain's CDR3 is CASSVGASRSGEQFF. DNA for the CDR3: TGTGCCAGCAGCGTCGGGGCCTCACGTAGCGGTGAGCAGTTCTTC.